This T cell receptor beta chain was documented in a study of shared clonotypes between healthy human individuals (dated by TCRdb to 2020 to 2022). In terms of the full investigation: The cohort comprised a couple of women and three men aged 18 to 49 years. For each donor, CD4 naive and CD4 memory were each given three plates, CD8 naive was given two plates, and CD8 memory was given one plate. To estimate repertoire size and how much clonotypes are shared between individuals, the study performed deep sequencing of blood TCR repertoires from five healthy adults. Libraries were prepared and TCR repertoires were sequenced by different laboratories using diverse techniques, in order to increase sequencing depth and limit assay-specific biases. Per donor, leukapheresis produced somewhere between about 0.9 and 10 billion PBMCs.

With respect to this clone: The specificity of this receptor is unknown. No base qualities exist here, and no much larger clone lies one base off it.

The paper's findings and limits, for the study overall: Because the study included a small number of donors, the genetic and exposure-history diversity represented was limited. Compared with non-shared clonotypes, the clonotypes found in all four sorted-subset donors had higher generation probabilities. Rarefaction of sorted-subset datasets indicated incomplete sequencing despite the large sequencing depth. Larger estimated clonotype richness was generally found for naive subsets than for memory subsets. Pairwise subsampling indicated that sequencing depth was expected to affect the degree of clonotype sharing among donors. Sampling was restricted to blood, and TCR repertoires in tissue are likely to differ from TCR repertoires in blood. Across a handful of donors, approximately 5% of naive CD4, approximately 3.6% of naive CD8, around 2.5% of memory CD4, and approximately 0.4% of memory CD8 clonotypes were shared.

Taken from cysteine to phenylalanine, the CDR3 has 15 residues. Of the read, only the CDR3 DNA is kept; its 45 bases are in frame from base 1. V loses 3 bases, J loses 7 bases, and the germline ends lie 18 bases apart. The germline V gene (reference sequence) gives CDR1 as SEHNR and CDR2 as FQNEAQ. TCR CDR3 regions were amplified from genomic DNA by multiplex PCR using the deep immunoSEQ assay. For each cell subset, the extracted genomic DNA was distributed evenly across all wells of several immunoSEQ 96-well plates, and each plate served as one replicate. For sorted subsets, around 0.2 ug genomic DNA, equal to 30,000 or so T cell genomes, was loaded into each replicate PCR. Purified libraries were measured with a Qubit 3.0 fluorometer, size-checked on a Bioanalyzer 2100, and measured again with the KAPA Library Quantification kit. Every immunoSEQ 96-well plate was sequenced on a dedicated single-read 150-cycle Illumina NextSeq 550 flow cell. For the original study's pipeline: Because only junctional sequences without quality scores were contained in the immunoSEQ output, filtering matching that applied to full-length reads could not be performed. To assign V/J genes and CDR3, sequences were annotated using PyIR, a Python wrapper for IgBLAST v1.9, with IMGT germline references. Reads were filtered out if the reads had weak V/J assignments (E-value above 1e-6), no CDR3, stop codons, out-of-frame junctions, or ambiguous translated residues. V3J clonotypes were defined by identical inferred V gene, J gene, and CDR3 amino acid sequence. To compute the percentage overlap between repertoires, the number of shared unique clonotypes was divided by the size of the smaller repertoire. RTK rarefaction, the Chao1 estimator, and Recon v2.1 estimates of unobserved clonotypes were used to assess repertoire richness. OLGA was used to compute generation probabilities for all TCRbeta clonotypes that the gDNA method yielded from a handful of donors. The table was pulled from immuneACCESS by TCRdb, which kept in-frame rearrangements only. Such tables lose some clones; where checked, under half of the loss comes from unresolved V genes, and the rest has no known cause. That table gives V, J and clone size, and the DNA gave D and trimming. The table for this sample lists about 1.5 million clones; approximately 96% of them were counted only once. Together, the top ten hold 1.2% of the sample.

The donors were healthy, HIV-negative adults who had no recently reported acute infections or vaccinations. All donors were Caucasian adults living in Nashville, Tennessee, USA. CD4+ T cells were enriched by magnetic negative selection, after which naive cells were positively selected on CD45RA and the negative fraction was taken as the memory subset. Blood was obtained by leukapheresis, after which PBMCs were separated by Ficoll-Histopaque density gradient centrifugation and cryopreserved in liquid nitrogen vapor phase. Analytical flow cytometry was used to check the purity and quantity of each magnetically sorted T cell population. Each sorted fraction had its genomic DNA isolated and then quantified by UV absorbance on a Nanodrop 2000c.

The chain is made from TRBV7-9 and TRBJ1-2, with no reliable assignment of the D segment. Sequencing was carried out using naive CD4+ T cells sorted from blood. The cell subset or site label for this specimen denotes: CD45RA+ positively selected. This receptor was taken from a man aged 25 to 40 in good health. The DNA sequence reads TGTGCCAGCAGCTTGACCCGCGTGCCTTCCGGTGGCTACACCTTC. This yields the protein CASSLTRVPSGGYTF.